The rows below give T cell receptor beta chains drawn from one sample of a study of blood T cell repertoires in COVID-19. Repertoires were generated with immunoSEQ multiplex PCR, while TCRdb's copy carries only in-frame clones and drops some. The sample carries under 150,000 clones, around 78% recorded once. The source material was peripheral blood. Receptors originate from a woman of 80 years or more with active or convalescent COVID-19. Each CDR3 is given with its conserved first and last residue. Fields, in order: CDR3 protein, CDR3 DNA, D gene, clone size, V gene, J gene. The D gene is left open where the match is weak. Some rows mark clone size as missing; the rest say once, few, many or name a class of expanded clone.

CASSVVQGRTEAFF	TGTGCCAGCAGCGTAGTGCAGGGTCGCACTGAAGCTTTCTTT	-	-	TRBV9	TRBJ1-1
CASSYTTGTNEKLFF	TGTGCCAGCAGTTACACGACAGGGACGAATGAAAAACTGTTTTTT	TRBD1	-	TRBV6-5	TRBJ1-4
CASSLAGTSGGQEQYF	TGTGCCAGCAGCTTAGCGGGGACTAGCGGGGGGCAGGAGCAGTACTTC	TRBD2	few	TRBV7-2	TRBJ2-7
CAISSEGARYGYTF	TGTGCCATCAGCTCGGAAGGGGCCCGCTATGGCTACACCTTC	-	-	TRBV10-3	TRBJ1-2
CASSLIGGAYNEQFF	TGCGCCAGCAGCTTGATCGGGGGGGCCTACAATGAGCAGTTCTTC	TRBD2	-	TRBV5-1	TRBJ2-1
CASSGGRGTDTQYF	TGTGCCAGCAGTGGGGGTAGAGGGACAGATACGCAGTATTTT	-	-	TRBV2	TRBJ2-3
CANGGGNYGYTF	TGTGCTAATGGGGGGGGTAACTATGGCTACACCTTC	-	few	TRBV30	TRBJ1-2
CASSGRQGRTDTQYF	TGTGCCAGCTCAGGCCGACAGGGTCGAACAGATACGCAGTATTTT	TRBD1	-	TRBV18	TRBJ2-3
CASSPYDRGGYGYTF	TGTGCCAGCTCACCCTATGACAGGGGTGGCTATGGCTACACCTTC	TRBD1	-	TRBV18	TRBJ1-2
CASSKRTVLGTEAFF	TGTGCCAGCAGTAAACGGACAGTCCTGGGGACTGAAGCTTTCTTT	-	-	TRBV6-2/TRBV6-3	TRBJ1-1
CASSFASGGSNTGELFF	TGTGCCAGCAGCTTCGCTAGCGGGGGCTCGAACACCGGGGAGCTGTTTTTT	TRBD2	-	TRBV7-3	TRBJ2-2
CTSSQEGEVGGSYNEQFF	TGCACCAGCAGCCAAGAAGGTGAAGTTGGGGGGTCCTACAATGAGCAGTTCTTC	-	-	TRBV1	TRBJ2-1
CASSLGTGEWNEQFF	TGTGCCAGCAGCCTAGGGACAGGGGAGTGGAATGAGCAGTTCTTC	TRBD1	many	TRBV7-3	TRBJ2-1
CAWKLSLSYNEQFF	TGTGCCTGGAAACTCTCCCTGTCCTACAATGAGCAGTTCTTC	-	-	TRBV30	TRBJ2-1
CASSLGATWFNEQFF	TGTGCCAGCAGTTTGGGGGCTACCTGGTTCAATGAGCAGTTCTTC	-	-	TRBV27	TRBJ2-1
CASRTTGGRGNQPQHF	TGTGCCAGTAGGACGACAGGGGGCAGGGGCAATCAGCCCCAGCATTTT	TRBD1	-	TRBV19	TRBJ1-5
CASSLRQNTGELFF	TGCGCCAGCAGCCTCCGACAGAACACCGGGGAGCTGTTTTTT	-	-	TRBV5-1	TRBJ2-2
CASSYPGQSIYGYTF	TGTGCCAGCAGTTACCCGGGACAGAGCATCTATGGCTACACCTTC	TRBD1	-	TRBV6-5	TRBJ1-2
CASSLGSGTRRNQPQHF	TGCGCCAGCAGCTTGGGATCGGGGACTAGACGCAATCAGCCCCAGCATTTT	-	-	TRBV5-1	TRBJ1-5
CASSTGTGVLGRGYTF	TGTGCCAGTAGCACCGGGACAGGGGTCCTCGGGCGTGGCTACACCTTC	TRBD1	-	TRBV19	TRBJ1-2
CASSLTGDYGYTF	TGTGCCAGCAGTTTAACAGGGGACTATGGCTACACCTTC	TRBD1	-	TRBV28	TRBJ1-2
CASSPSSLRDTEAFF	TGTGCCAGCTCACCATCCTCGCTTCGGGACACTGAAGCTTTCTTT	-	-	TRBV18	TRBJ1-1
CASRPQVYSNQPQHF	TGTGCCAGCAGACCACAGGTGTATAGCAATCAGCCCCAGCATTTT	-	-	TRBV6-5	TRBJ1-5
CASSQDRTGYGYTF	TGCGCCAGCAGCCAAGACAGGACAGGGTATGGCTACACCTTC	TRBD1	-	TRBV4-1	TRBJ1-2
CASSSYGDRGVEQYF	TGTGCCAGCAGTTCCTATGGAGACAGGGGAGTAGAGCAGTACTTC	TRBD1	-	TRBV28	TRBJ2-7
CASGLGQGFADTQYF	TGTGCTAGTGGTTTGGGACAGGGCTTTGCAGATACGCAGTATTTT	TRBD1	-	TRBV12-5	TRBJ2-3
CASSQNRDSAVAFF	TGTGCCAGCAGTCAGAACCGGGACAGTGCTGTCGCTTTCTTT	TRBD1	-	TRBV27	TRBJ1-1
CASSLVASPQETQYF	TGCGCCAGCAGCTTGGTAGCTAGCCCTCAAGAGACCCAGTACTTC	-	-	TRBV5-1	TRBJ2-5
CASSLLYSETQYF	TGTGCCAGCAGCTTACTCTATTCGGAGACCCAGTACTTC	-	-	TRBV7-2	TRBJ2-5
CASSSNRQGWSGYTF	TGTGCCAGCAGCTCAAATAGACAGGGATGGAGTGGCTACACCTTC	TRBD1	-	TRBV7-2	TRBJ1-2
CASSDSGSPSYEQYF	TGCGCCAGCAGTGATTCGGGAAGTCCATCCTACGAGCAGTACTTC	-	-	TRBV10-1	TRBJ2-7
CASRAGPNYGYTF	TGTGCCAGCAGGGCGGGGCCTAACTATGGCTACACCTTC	-	-	TRBV12-3/TRBV12-4	TRBJ1-2
CASSYGYSGGSNQPQHF	TGTGCCAGCAGTTACGGATATTCAGGGGGTAGCAATCAGCCCCAGCATTTT	TRBD1	-	TRBV6-2/TRBV6-3	TRBJ1-5
CASSLGGTSGGRSYEQYF	TGTGCCAGCAGCTTGGGAGGAACTAGCGGGGGGAGGTCCTACGAGCAGTACTTC	TRBD2	-	TRBV7-9	TRBJ2-7
CASSPGKRSGANVLTF	TGTGCCAGTAGTCCAGGTAAACGATCTGGGGCCAACGTCCTGACTTTC	-	-	TRBV19	TRBJ2-6
CASRQGTNEKLFF	TGTGCCAGTAGACAGGGAACTAATGAAAAACTGTTTTTT	TRBD1	-	TRBV6-5	TRBJ1-4
CSVTLTGSYTF	TGCAGCGTTACCCTAACAGGGAGCTACACCTTC	-	few	TRBV29-1	TRBJ1-2
CASSQVAGGTTGELFF	TGCGCCAGCAGCCAAGTGGCAGGGGGTACAACCGGGGAGCTGTTTTTT	TRBD1	few	TRBV4-1	TRBJ2-2
CASSPGTTIFSPLHF	TGCGCCAGCAGCCCAGGGACAACCATTTTTTCACCCCTCCACTTT	-	-	TRBV5-1	TRBJ1-6
CASSTGHLYEQYF	TGTGCCAGCAGCACGGGACATCTCTACGAGCAGTACTTC	-	-	TRBV5-8	TRBJ2-7
CASSAPGLAGVGETQYF	TGTGCCAGTAGTGCACCGGGACTAGCGGGGGTTGGAGAGACCCAGTACTTC	TRBD2	once	TRBV19	TRBJ2-5
CASSYREGTDTQYF	TGTGCCAGCAGCTACCGCGAGGGCACAGATACGCAGTATTTT	-	-	TRBV9	TRBJ2-3
CASSMTGVRYGYTF	TGTGCCAGCAGTATGACAGGGGTAAGGTATGGCTACACCTTC	TRBD1	-	TRBV28	TRBJ1-2
CATSNLLRGVGEKLFF	TGTGCCACCAGCAATCTCCTCAGGGGAGTTGGTGAAAAACTGTTTTTT	-	-	TRBV15	TRBJ1-4
CASSPLGQARDSPLHF	TGTGCCAGCTCACCACTCGGACAGGCTAGGGATTCACCCCTCCACTTT	TRBD1	-	TRBV18	TRBJ1-6
CASSQDIGLGYGYTF	TGTGCCAGCAGTCAAGACATTGGGCTGGGCTATGGCTACACCTTC	-	-	TRBV2	TRBJ1-2
CASDQIPDSSGNTIYF	TGCGCCAGCGATCAAATCCCGGACAGCTCTGGAAACACCATATATTTT	-	many	TRBV5-1	TRBJ1-3
CASSQDLPTNSNQPQHF	TGTGCCAGCAGCCAAGATTTGCCGACTAATAGCAATCAGCCCCAGCATTTT	-	once	TRBV14	TRBJ1-5
CASSLDQDRVEGTEAFF	TGTGCCAGCAGCTTAGATCAGGACAGGGTTGAGGGCACTGAAGCTTTCTTT	TRBD1	-	TRBV11-2	TRBJ1-1
CATSDLSGIQHF	TGTGCCACCAGTGATTTATCAGGGATCCAGCATTTT	-	few	TRBV24-1	TRBJ1-5
CASSLDLGQTLTNEKLFF	TGTGCCAGCAGTTTAGACCTGGGACAGACTTTAACTAATGAAAAACTGTTTTTT	TRBD1	-	TRBV28	TRBJ1-4
CASSARQPTALYNEQFF	TGTGCCAGCAGCGCTAGACAGCCCACGGCGCTCTACAATGAGCAGTTCTTC	-	once	TRBV7-2	TRBJ2-1
CASSLGRDRVKNEQFF	TGCGCCAGCAGCTTGGGCCGGGACAGGGTGAAGAATGAGCAGTTCTTC	TRBD1	-	TRBV5-1	TRBJ2-1
CASSRLDRDEAFF	TGTGCCAGCAGTCGACTGGACAGGGATGAAGCTTTCTTT	TRBD1	-	TRBV27	TRBJ1-1